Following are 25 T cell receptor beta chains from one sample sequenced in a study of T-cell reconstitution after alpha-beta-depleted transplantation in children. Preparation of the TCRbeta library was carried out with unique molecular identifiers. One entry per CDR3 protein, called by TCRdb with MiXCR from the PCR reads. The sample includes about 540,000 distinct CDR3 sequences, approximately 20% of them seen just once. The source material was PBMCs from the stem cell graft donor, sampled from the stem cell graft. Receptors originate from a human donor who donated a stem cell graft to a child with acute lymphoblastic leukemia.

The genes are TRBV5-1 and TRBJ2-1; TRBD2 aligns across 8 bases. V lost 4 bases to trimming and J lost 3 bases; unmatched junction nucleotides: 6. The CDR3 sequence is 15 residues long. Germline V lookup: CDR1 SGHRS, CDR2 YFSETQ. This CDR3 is CASSLPAGVYNEQFF. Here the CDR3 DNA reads TGCGCCAGCAGCCTCCCAGCGGGAGTCTACAATGAGCAGTTCTTC.

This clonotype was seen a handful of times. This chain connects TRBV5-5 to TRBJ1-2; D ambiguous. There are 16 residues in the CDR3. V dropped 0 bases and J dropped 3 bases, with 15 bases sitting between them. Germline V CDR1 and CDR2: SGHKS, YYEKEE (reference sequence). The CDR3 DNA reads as TGTGCCAGCAGCTTGGGCCCAGACCCGGTGGACTATGGCTACACCTTC. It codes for CASSLGPDPVDYGYTF.

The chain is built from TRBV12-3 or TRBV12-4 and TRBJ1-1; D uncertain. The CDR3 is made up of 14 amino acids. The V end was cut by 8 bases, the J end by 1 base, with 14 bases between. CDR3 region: CASSGPYPNTEAFF. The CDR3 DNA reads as TGTGCCAGCTCAGGTCCCTATCCGAACACTGAAGCTTTCTTT.

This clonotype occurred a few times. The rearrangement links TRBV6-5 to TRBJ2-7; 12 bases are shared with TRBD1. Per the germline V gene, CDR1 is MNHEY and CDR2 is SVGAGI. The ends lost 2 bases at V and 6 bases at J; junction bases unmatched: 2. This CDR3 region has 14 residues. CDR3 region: CASSYGTGGPEQYF. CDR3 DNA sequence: TGTGCCAGCAGTTACGGGACAGGGGGCCCCGAGCAGTACTTC.

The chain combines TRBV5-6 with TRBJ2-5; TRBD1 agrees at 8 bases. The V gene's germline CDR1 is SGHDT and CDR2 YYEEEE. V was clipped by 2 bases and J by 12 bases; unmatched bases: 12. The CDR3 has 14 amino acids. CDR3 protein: CASSFLGTGFEEYF. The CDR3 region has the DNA TGTGCCAGCAGCTTTCTTGGGACAGGTTTTGAAGAGTACTTC.

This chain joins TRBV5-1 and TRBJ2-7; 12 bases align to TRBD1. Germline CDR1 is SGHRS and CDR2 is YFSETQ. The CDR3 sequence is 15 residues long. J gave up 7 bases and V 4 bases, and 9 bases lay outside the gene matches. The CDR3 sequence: CASSPRGQGAGEQYF. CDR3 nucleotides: TGCGCCAGCAGCCCTCGGGGACAGGGGGCAGGAGAGCAGTACTTC. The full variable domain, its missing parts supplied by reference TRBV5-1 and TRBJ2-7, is KAGVTQTPRYLIKTRGQQVTLSCSPISGHRSVSWYQQTPGQGLQFLFEYFSETQRNKGNFPGRFSGRQFSNSRSEMNVSTLELGDSALYLCASSPRGQGAGEQYFGPGTRLTVT.

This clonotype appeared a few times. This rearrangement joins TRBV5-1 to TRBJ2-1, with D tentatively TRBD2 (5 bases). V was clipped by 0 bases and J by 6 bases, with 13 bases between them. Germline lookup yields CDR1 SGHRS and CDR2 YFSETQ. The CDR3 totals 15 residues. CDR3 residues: CASSLVGISRNEQFF. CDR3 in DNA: TGCGCCAGCAGCTTGGTCGGGATCTCCCGCAATGAGCAGTTCTTC.

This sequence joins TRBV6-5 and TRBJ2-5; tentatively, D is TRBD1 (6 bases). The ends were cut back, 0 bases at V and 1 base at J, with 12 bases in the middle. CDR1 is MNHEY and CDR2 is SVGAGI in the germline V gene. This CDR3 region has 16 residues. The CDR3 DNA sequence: TGTGCCAGCAGTTACTCACGAGGACAGCTCCAAGAGACCCAGTACTTC. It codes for CASSYSRGQLQETQYF.

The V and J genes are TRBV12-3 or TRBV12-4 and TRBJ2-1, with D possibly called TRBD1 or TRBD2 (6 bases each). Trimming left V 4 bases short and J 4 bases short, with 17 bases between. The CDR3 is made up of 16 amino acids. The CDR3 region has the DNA TGTGCCAGCAGTTCATGGGGGGCGGGCCATTACAATGAGCAGTTCTTC. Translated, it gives CASSSWGAGHYNEQFF.

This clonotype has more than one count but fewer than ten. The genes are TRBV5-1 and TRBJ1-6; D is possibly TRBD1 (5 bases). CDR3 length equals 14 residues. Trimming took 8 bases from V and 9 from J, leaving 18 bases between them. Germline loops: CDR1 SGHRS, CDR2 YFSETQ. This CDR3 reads CASRDALTSSPLHF. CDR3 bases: TGCGCCAGTCGGGACGCCTTAACGAGTTCACCCCTCCACTTT.

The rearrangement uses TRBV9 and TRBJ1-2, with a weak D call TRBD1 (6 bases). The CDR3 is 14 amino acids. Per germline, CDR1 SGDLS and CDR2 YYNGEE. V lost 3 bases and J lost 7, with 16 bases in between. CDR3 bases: TGTGCCAGCAGCGCGGGACAAGGTGGGCCTGGCTACACCTTC. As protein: CASSAGQGGPGYTF.

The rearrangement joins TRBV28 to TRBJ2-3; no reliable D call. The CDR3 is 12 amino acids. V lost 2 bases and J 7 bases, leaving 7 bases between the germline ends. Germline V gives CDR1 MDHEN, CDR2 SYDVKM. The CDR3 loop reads CASSLPGNTQYF. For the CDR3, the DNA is TGTGCCAGCAGTTTACCTGGAAATACGCAGTATTTT.

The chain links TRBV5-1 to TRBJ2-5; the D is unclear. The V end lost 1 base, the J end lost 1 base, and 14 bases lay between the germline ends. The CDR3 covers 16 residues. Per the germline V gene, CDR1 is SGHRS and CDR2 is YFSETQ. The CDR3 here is CASSLFFNLFQETQYF. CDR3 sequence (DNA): TGCGCCAGCAGCTTGTTTTTCAACCTATTCCAAGAGACCCAGTACTTC.

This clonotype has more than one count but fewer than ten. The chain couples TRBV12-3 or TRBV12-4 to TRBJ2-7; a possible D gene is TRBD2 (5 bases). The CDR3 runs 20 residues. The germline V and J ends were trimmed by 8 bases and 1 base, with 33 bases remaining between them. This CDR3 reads CASSSGLRFGLAATSYEQYF. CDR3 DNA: TGTGCCAGCTCTTCCGGACTCAGGTTTGGCTTGGCAGCAACGTCCTACGAGCAGTACTTC.

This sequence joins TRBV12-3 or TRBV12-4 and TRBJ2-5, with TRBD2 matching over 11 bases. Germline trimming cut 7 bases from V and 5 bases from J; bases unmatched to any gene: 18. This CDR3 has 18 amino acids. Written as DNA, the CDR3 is TGTGCCAGCACCCCTAACCGAGCTAGCGGGAGGCACGTGGAGACCCAGTACTTC. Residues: CASTPNRASGRHVETQYF.

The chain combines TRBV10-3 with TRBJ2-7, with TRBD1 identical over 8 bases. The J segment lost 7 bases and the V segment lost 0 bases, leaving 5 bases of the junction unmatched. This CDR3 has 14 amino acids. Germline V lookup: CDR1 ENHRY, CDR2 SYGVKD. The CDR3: CAISESNRGEEQYF. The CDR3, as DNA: TGTGCCATCAGTGAGTCGAACAGGGGGGAAGAGCAGTACTTC.

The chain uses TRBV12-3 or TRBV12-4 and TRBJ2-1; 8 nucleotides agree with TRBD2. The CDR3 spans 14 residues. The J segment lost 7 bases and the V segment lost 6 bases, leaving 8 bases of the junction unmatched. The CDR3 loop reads CASRRAGDPNEQFF. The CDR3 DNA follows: TGTGCCAGCAGACGAGCGGGAGATCCAAATGAGCAGTTCTTC.

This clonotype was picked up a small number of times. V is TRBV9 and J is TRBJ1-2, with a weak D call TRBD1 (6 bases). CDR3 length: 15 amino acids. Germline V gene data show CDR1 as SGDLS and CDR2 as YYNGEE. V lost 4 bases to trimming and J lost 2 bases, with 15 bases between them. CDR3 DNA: TGTGCCAGCAGCCCCATGGGGGCAGGGAACTATGGCTACACCTTC. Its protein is CASSPMGAGNYGYTF.

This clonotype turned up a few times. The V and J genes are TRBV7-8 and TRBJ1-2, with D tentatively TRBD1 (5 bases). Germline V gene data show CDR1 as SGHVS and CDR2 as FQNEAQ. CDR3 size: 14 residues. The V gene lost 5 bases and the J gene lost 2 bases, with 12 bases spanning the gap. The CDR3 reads CASSVGLINYGYTF. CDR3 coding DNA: TGTGCCAGCAGCGTGGGACTGATAAACTATGGCTACACCTTC.

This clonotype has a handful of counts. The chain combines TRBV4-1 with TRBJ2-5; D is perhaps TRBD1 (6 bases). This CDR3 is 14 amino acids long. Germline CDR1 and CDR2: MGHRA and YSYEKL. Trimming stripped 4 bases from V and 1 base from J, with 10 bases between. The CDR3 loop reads CASSLQGFQETQYF. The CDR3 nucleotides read TGCGCCAGCAGCCTACAGGGATTCCAAGAGACCCAGTACTTC.

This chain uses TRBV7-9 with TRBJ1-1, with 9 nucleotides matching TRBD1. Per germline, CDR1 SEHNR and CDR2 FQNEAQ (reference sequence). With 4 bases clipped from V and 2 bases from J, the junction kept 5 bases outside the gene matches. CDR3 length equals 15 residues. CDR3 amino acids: CASSSTDRGNTEAFF. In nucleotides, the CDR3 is TGTGCCAGCAGCTCCACGGACAGGGGTAACACTGAAGCTTTCTTT.

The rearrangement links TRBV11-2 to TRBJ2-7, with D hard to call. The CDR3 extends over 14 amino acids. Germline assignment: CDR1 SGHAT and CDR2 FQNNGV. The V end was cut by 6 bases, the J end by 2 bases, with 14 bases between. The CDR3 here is CASSSPPTPYEQYF. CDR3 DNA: TGTGCCAGCAGTAGCCCCCCAACACCCTACGAGCAGTACTTC.

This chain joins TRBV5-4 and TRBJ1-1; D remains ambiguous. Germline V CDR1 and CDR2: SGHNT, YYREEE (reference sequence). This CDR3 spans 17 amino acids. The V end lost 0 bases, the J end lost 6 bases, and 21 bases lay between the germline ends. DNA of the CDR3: TGTGCCAGCAGCTTGGGGCTTGGAAGCGTCAGCGGATCTGAAGCTTTCTTT. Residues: CASSLGLGSVSGSEAFF.

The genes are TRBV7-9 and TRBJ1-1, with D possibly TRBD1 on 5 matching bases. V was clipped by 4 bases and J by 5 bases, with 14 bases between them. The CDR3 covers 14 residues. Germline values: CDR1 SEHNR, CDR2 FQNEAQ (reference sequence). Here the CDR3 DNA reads TGTGCCAGCAGCTCTAGGTTGGGACTTACTGAAGCTTTCTTT. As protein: CASSSRLGLTEAFF.

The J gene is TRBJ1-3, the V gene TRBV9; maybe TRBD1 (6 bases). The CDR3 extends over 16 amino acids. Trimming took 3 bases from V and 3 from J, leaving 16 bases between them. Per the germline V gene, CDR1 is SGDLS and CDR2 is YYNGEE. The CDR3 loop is CASSGSRGSFGNTIYF. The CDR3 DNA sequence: TGTGCCAGCAGCGGAAGCAGGGGATCCTTTGGAAACACCATATATTTT.